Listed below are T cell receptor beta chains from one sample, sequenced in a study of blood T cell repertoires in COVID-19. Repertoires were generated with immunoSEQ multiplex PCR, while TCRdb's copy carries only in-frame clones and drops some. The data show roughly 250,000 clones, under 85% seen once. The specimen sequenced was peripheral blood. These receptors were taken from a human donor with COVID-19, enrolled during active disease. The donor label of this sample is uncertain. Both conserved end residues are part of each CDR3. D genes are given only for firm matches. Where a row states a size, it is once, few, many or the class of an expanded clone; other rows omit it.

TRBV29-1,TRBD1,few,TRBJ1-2,TGCAGCGTCCGCAGGGACAGGGGATCCAACTATGGCTACACCTTC,CSVRRDRGSNYGYTF
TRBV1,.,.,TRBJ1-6,TGCACCAGCAGTATGACAGATTATAATTCACCCCTCCACTTT,CTSSMTDYNSPLHF
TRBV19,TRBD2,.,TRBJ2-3,TGTGCCAGTAGTCCTCGACTAGCGGGTATGACAGATACGCAGTATTTT,CASSPRLAGMTDTQYF
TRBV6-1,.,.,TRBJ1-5,TGTGCCAGCAGTGAGTATACGGGGGTAGGGAATCAGCCCCAGCATTTT,CASSEYTGVGNQPQHF
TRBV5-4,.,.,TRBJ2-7,TGTGCCAGCAGCCCAGGTCCAGCCACCCCCTTACACTACGAGCAGTACTTC,CASSPGPATPLHYEQYF
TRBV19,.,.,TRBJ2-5,TGTGCCAGTAGTATATCACGGGCAACCATGGGGAGGCAAGAGACCCAGTACTTC,CASSISRATMGRQETQYF
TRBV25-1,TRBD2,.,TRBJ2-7,TGTGCCAGCAGTGCGGAGGTAGAAGTAGCGGGGGAGCAGTACTTC,CASSAEVEVAGEQYF
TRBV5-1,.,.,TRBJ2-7,TGCGCCAGCAGCTTGGCCCTGGGTACTTCGGGCGAGCAGTACTTC,CASSLALGTSGEQYF
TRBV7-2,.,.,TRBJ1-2,TGTGCCAGCACCCCCACAGGGACTAACTATGGCTACACCTTC,CASTPTGTNYGYTF
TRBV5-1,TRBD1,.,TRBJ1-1,TGCGCCAGCAGCGAGTTCGGGACAGAAACTGAAGCTTTCTTT,CASSEFGTETEAFF
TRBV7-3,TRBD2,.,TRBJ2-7,TGTGCCAGCAGCTTAATTTTTAGGACTAGGGAATACGAGCAGTACTTC,CASSLIFRTREYEQYF
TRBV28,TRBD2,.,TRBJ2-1,TGTGCCAGCAGTTCGGCTAGCGGGAGAGAGACCTACAATGAGCAGTTCTTC,CASSSASGRETYNEQFF
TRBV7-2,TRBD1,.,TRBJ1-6,TGTGCCAGCAGCTTACAGGGGGCAGGGAATAATTCACCCCTCCACTTT,CASSLQGAGNNSPLHF
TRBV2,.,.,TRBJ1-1,TGTGCCAGCAGCCCAAGGGGGACGAACACTGAAGCTTTCTTT,CASSPRGTNTEAFF
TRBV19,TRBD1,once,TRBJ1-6,TGTGCCAGTAGGGAAAGGACAGGGAAGAATTCACCCCTCCACTTT,CASRERTGKNSPLHF
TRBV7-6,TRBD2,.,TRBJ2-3,TGTGCCAGCAGCTTAGCACCGACTAGCGGGAGGACAGATACGCAGTATTTT,CASSLAPTSGRTDTQYF
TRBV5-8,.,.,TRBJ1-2,TGTGCCAGCAGCTTGCCGGGGATATATGGCTACACCTTC,CASSLPGIYGYTF
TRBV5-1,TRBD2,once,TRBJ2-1,TGCGCCAGCAGCGTAACTAGCGGGGCCTACAATGAGCAGTTCTTC,CASSVTSGAYNEQFF
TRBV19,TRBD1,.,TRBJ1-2,TGTGCCAGCACAGGGGACAGGGAATACTATGGCTACACCTTC,CASTGDREYYGYTF
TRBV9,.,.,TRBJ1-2,TGTGCCAGCAGCGTAGTGTCGGTAAACTATGGCTACACCTTC,CASSVVSVNYGYTF
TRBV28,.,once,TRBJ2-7,TGTGCCAGTCTTCGGGACTCTTACTACGAGCAGTACTTC,CASLRDSYYEQYF
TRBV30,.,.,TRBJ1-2,TGTGCCTGGAGTCGATCCCCCAGATATGGCTACACCTTC,CAWSRSPRYGYTF
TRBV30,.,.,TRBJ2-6,TGTGCCTGTGGGGGGTCTGGGGCCAACGTCCTGACTTTC,CACGGSGANVLTF
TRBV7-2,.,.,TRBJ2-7,TGTGCCAGCAGCTCCTTCCCTCCCTACGAGCAGTACTTC,CASSSFPPYEQYF
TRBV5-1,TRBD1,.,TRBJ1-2,TGCGCCAGCAGCTTGGTGGGACAGGAGACCTATGGCTACACCTTC,CASSLVGQETYGYTF
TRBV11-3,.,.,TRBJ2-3,TGTGCCAGCAGCTCCTCGGGTCTGACAGATACGCAGTATTTT,CASSSSGLTDTQYF
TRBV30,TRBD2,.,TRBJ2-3,TGTGCCTGGAGTGTACTGGGGAGCGGGACTAGCACAGATACGCAGTATTTT,CAWSVLGSGTSTDTQYF